This is a list of T cell receptor beta chains from one sample in a study of post-analysis software for immune sequencing data. From the PCR reads, TCRdb called clonotypes with MiXCR, one entry per CDR3 protein. The table shows 750,000 to 950,000 distinct CDR3 sequences, with about 50% occurring only once. The sequencing sample was made of blood. These receptors all stem from a girl aged 10-17 years with multiple sclerosis. CDR3s include the opening cysteine and the closing phenylalanine or tryptophan.

j_call: TRBJ2-3
v_call: TRBV2
cdr3_aa: CASSEGTGGSPSTDTQYF

j_call: TRBJ2-2
v_call: TRBV11-2
cdr3_aa: CASSLAQGAKGTGELFF

j_call: TRBJ2-1
v_call: TRBV6-6
cdr3_aa: CASRNRENEQFF

j_call: TRBJ2-7
v_call: TRBV11-2
cdr3_aa: CASSLTDRVFSYEQYF

j_call: TRBJ1-2
v_call: TRBV29-1
cdr3_aa: CSVGKPGQSYGYTF

j_call: TRBJ1-1
v_call: TRBV5-5
cdr3_aa: CASSLARGDRRGTEAFF

j_call: TRBJ2-3
v_call: TRBV12-3/TRBV12-4
cdr3_aa: CASSPLRHRDSSTDTQYF

j_call: TRBJ2-2
v_call: TRBV6-5
cdr3_aa: CASSLAGGLLGELFF

j_call: TRBJ2-1
v_call: TRBV29-1
cdr3_aa: CSVAGLAGANEQFF

j_call: TRBJ1-4
v_call: TRBV20-1
cdr3_aa: CSAIYAGSEKLFF

j_call: TRBJ2-7
v_call: TRBV29-1
cdr3_aa: CSILGGLASSYEQYF

j_call: TRBJ1-1
v_call: TRBV3-1
cdr3_aa: CASTLVGTGGTEAFF

j_call: TRBJ2-1
v_call: TRBV5-1
cdr3_aa: CASSLGLGYNEQFF

j_call: TRBJ2-7
v_call: TRBV13
cdr3_aa: CASSPKGFRPYEQYF

j_call: TRBJ2-7
v_call: TRBV15
cdr3_aa: CATSRGPGPSYEQYF

j_call: TRBJ2-6
v_call: TRBV7-2
cdr3_aa: CASSKRTLSSGANVLTF